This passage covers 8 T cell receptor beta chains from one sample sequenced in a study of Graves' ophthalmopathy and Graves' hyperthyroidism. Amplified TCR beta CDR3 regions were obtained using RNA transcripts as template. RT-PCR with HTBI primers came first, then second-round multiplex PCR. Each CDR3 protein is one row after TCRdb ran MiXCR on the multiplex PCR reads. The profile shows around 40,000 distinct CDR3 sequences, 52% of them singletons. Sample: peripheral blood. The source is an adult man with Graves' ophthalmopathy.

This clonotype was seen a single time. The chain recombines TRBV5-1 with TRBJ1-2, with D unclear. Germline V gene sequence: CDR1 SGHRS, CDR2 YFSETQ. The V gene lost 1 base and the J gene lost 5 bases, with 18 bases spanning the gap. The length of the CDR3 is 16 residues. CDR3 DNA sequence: TGCGCCAGCAGCTTGCTGCCAGGCCGGGATGGGTATGGCTACACCTTC. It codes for CASSLLPGRDGYGYTF.

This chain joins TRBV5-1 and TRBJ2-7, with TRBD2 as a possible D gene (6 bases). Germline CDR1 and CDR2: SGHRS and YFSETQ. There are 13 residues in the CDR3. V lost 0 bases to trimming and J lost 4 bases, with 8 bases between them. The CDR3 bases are TGCGCCAGCAGCTTGGTGGAGGGTTACGAGCAGTACTTC. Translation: CASSLVEGYEQYF.

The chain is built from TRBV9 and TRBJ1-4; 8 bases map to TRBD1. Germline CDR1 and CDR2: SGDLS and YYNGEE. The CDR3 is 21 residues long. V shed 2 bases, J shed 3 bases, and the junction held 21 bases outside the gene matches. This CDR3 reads CASSVWGTSGTGGESNEKLFF. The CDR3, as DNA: TGTGCCAGCAGCGTTTGGGGGACTAGCGGCACAGGGGGGGAATCTAATGAAAAACTGTTTTTT. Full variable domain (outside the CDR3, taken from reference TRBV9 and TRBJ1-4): DSGVTQTPKHLITATGQRVTLRCSPRSGDLSVYWYQQSLDQGLQFLIQYYNGEERAKGNILERFSAQQFPDLHSELNLSSLELGDSALYFCASSVWGTSGTGGESNEKLFFGSGTQLSVL.

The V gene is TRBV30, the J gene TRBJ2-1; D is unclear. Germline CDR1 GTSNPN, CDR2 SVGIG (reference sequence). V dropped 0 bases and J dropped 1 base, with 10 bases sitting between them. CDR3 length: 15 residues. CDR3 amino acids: CAWSVRGGSYNEQFF. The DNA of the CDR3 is TGTGCCTGGAGTGTACGTGGTGGGTCCTACAATGAGCAGTTCTTC. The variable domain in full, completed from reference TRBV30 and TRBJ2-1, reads SQTIHQWPATLVQPVGSPLSLECTVEGTSNPNLYWYRQAAGRGLQLLFYSVGIGQISSEVPQNLSASRPQDRQFILSSKKLLLSDSGFYLCAWSVRGGSYNEQFFGPGTRLTVL.

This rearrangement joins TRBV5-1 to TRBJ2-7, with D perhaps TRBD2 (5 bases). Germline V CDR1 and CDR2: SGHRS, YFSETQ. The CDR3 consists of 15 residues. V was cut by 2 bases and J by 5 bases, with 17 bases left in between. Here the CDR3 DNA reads TGCGCCAGCAGCTTAGCTTATACTAGAGAGGACGAGCAGTACTTC. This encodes CASSLAYTREDEQYF.

CDR3 nucleotides: TGTGCCAGCAGTTTAGGACAGGGCGTTGAGCAGTTCTTC. It is translated as CASSLGQGVEQFF. The chain links TRBV12-3 or TRBV12-4 to TRBJ2-1, with 7 bases identical to TRBD1. Germline trimming cut 1 base from V and 9 bases from J; bases unmatched to any gene: 3. This CDR3 is 13 amino acids long.

This CDR3 is CASSQDTHSISPLHF. The CDR3 nucleotides are TGCGCCAGCAGCCAAGATACGCACAGTATTTCACCCCTCCACTTT. This rearrangement joins TRBV4-3 to TRBJ1-6; no clear D gene. CDR1 and CDR2 from the germline V gene are LGHNA and YSLEER. Between the trimmed V and J ends, which lost 0 bases and 9 bases, there was a span of 12 bases. The length of the CDR3 is 15 residues.

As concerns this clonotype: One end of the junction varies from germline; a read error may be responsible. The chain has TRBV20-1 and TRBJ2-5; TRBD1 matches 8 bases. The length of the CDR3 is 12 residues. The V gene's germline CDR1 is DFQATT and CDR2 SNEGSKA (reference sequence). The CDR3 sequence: CCALDRGETQYF. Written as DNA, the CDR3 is TGCTGTGCTTTAGACAGGGGAGAGACCCAGTACTTC.